This T cell receptor (beta chain) was identified in a study of T cell responses to AZD1222 COVID-19 vaccine (dated by TCRdb to the early 2020s). Study-level background: AZD1222 recipients whose second dose came at about 4 weeks and those whose second dose came at about 12 weeks were combined into one group, since spike-specific TCR depth and breadth did not differ between the two schedules. TCR sequencing was performed for roughly 240 trial participants, of whom around 200 were given two doses of AZD1222 and some 26 were given two doses of MenACWY control vaccine. Trial participants were enrolled by age into subgroups of 18-55, 56-69 and 70-plus years, and roughly 150, 30 and 60 TCR-sequenced participants, respectively, were included in these subgroups. Broad study findings and their caveats: Conclusions about previously exposed vaccinees were limited because only a handful of AZD1222 recipients were SARS-CoV-2 seropositive at baseline. Because no day 14 peak-response samples were available, repertoires were characterized only after the peak T cell response. Reportedly, almost half of the unique spike-specific TCRs recognized epitopes lying outside the regions that are mutated in the B.1.351 and B.1.1.7 variants. The 56-69-year group was small, and its depth increase did not reach significance, likely because of low power. CD4 TCRs associated with the vaccine covered the entire spike protein, and the dominant responses were in regions 160-218 and 743-854. Participants were mostly white British and included more females than males, and it was suggested by the authors that clonal diversity may have been underestimated. After two AZD1222 doses, both the breadth and the depth of spike-specific TCRs were significantly higher than at day 0 and than in MenACWY recipients.

The germline V gene provides CDR1 WSHSY and CDR2 SAAADI. Its CDR3 holds 15 amino acids, cysteine through phenylalanine. Only the CDR3 DNA is retained, 45 bases long and in frame from the first base. The junction carries 19 bases between V and J, which are trimmed by 9 bases and 4 bases respectively. The CDR3 regions of human TCRbeta chains were subjected to immunosequencing. Turning to the authors' computational methods: TCRs in the repertoires were matched against a reference library of SARS-CoV-2-specific TCRs that had been generated with the MIRA antigen-specificity platform. Breadth meant the fraction of unique TCRs that were SARS-CoV-2-associated, whereas depth meant the fraction of total T cells that were SARS-CoV-2-associated. Using the MIRA data, each spike-specific TCR was mapped to the spike region that the TCR reacts to and placed in a CD4 or CD8 class. Log10-transformed breadth and depth values were compared by one-way ANOVA with Sidak's multiple comparisons tests. TCRdb took this table from immuneACCESS and kept in-frame rearrangements with V and J called. Such tables lack part of the clones; where checked against another copy, unresolved V genes explain under half of the gap, and the rest is unexplained. V, J and clone size were drawn from that table, and D and trimming were deduced from the DNA. This sample has 150,000 or so clones in its table, and roughly nine tenths of those were observed once. The top ten constitute roughly 2.9% of the sample.

Remarks on this clone: Its antigen is still unknown. Within one base of it there is no much larger clone, and no base qualities were kept.

Interpreted using the paper, the time point label stands for: baseline before first vaccination. Vaccinee samples were obtained from the UK trials COV001 and COV002, which included a single-blind randomized controlled phase 2/3 trial of AZD1222 (ChAdOx1 nCoV-19) in healthy adults. Trial participant PBMC samples were collected at day 0 and day 28 after the second dose for TCRbeta chain sequencing. Sample: peripheral blood, taken on day 0 of AZD1222 vaccination. Rearrangement joined TRBV10-2 to TRBJ1-5; no confident D gene assignment can be made. The receptor was isolated from an adult in good health. The sequence in DNA is TGCGCCAGGATGGCCCGGGTCCAGAAGAATCAGCCCCAGCATTTT. Translated, it reads CARMARVQKNQPQHF.